This T cell receptor (beta chain) was observed in a study of blood T cell repertoires in COVID-19 (dated by TCRdb to the early 2020s). Study-level background: The collaborator samples originated in the United States, Italy and Spain and spanned the acute and convalescent phases of COVID-19. The material from the prospective study consisted of cDNA or gDNA derived from T cells, B-cell-depleted T cells, or PBMCs. Deeply sampled blood TCRbeta repertoires from subjects exposed to, actively infected with, or recovered from COVID-19 were included in the dataset. The repertoires were made available in a free public database intended to serve as a resource for research on the immune response to SARS-CoV-2. The samples were drawn from the first 160 participants of the ongoing ImmuneRACE study and from under 1,500 subjects provided by 6 global collaborators. The sample metadata nearly always contained a de-identified subject ID, COVID-19 status, age in years and sex. HLA class I and class II types, where available, came from metadata supplied by the sample provider rather than from assay-based typing.

Participants in the prospective study were aged roughly 18 to 100 years, lived in 20 to 25 United States geographic areas, and enrolled through a virtual design. In the prospective study, cohorts were assigned on the basis of participant-reported clinical history obtained from a screening survey and a study questionnaire. For ImmuneRACE Cohort 3, a participant was defined as recovered based on two consecutive negative NP/OP PCR tests, clearance by a healthcare professional, or resolution of symptoms. In the prospective study, whole blood, serum and a nasopharyngeal or oropharyngeal swab were collected from each participant by mobile phlebotomists. Additional blood draws and questionnaires over an approximately two-month period could optionally be provided by prospective study participants. Blood samples from the prospective study were shipped frozen or at room temperature prior to DNA extraction.

What the study reported, not specific to this receptor: Clinical and demographic metadata were provided uncurated, with the amount varying by source and participant.

The germline V gene (reference sequence) supplies CDR1 GTSNPN and CDR2 SVGIG. Germline trimming amounts to 1 base on V and 5 bases on J, with 8 as the count of junction bases outside the gene matches. The CDR3 holds 15 amino acids from the cysteine to the phenylalanine. Here the CDR3 DNA is all that survives: 45 bases in frame from base 1. The immunoSEQ Assay, a bias-controlled multiplex PCR, was used to amplify TCRbeta CDR3 regions from genomic DNA. Per the original workflow: Nucleated cell counts per sample were estimated from amplification of reference gene primers within the assay. To quantify the absolute abundance of each unique TCRbeta CDR3 rearrangement, sequence reads were collapsed and filtered. For each sample, productive Simpson clonality was calculated by taking the square root of Simpson's diversity index across productive rearrangements. TCRdb re-hosts the immuneACCESS table, in-frame sequences only. Its copies lack some clones; in the studies checked, an unresolved V gene accounts for under half of them, and the cause for the rest is not known. The V and J calls and clone size were taken over from that table, and D and trimming were inferred from the DNA. Counted in this sample were roughly 190,000 clones; about 81% of them appeared once. The top ten clonotypes cover 3.2% of the sample.

This clone was counted a few times. Its antigen is not yet known. No much larger clone exists at a distance of one base, and base qualities are not known. The sequence is built from TRBV30 and TRBJ1-2; the junction holds 9 bases that match TRBD1. Sequencing was carried out using PBMCs or T cells enriched from blood (not recorded which). The TCR was taken from a young woman who had recovered from COVID-19. In nucleotide form, the sequence is TGTGCCTGGAGTGCGCCCTTCGGGACAGGGTATGGCTACACCTTC. It specifies CAWSAPFGTGYGYTF.